Following are 22 T cell receptor beta chains from one sample sequenced in a study of long-term antiretroviral therapy in people with HIV. They ran version v3.0 of the immunoSEQ assay at survey level. The protocol was immunoSEQ multiplex PCR, while the TCRdb copy is restricted to in-frame clones and leaves out a portion. The sample lists fewer than 35,000 clones; over 70% were seen once. The specimen was unsorted PBMCs, collected 3.1 years after starting antiretroviral therapy. The receptors here all came from a woman aged 50 to 60 with HIV.

CDR3 nucleotides: TGTGCCAGCACCCGGGACAGGGGGAACTATGGCTACACCTTC. Translation gives CASTRDRGNYGYTF. This sequence joins TRBV6-1 and TRBJ1-2; the match to TRBD1 covers 11 bases. From germline, CDR1 is MNHNS and CDR2 SASEGT. V shed 7 bases, J shed 2 bases, and the junction held 3 bases outside the gene matches. The length of the CDR3 is 14 residues.

V is TRBV4-1 and J is TRBJ2-4; a possible D gene is TRBD1 (5 bases). The CDR3 totals 13 residues. The ends were cut back, 1 base at V and 8 bases at J, with 9 bases in the middle. Per the germline V gene, CDR1 is MGHRA and CDR2 is YSYEKL. CDR3 coding DNA: TGCGCCAGCAGCCAAGGACAGTTGGACATTCAGTACTTC. It yields the protein CASSQGQLDIQYF.

V is TRBV2 and J is TRBJ2-6; D might be TRBD1 or TRBD2, each matching 5 bases. This CDR3 is built from 18 residues. From germline, CDR1 is SNHLY and CDR2 FYNNEI. Trimming cost V 7 bases and J 0 bases, with 19 bases left between them. The CDR3 DNA follows: TGTGCCAGCATCAACCGGGACCCAAGGTACTCTGGGGCCAACGTCCTGACTTTC. It encodes CASINRDPRYSGANVLTF.

The rearrangement joins TRBV4-1 to TRBJ2-2; 11 nucleotides match TRBD2. In germline, CDR1 is MGHRA, CDR2 YSYEKL. Trimming removed 1 base from V and 4 bases from J; junction bases left unmatched: 8. The CDR3 runs to 18 residues. The CDR3 sequence is CASSQGVAGGLVTGELFF. CDR3 nucleotides: TGCGCCAGCAGCCAAGGGGTAGCGGGGGGGCTGGTCACCGGGGAGCTGTTTTTT.

The J gene is TRBJ1-5, the V gene TRBV19, with TRBD1 matching 8 bases. Losses at the gene ends were 3 bases for V and 7 bases for J; bases not matched to a gene: 8. The germline CDR1 and CDR2 sequences are LNHDA and SQIVND (reference sequence). There are 15 residues in the CDR3. The CDR3, as DNA: TGTGCCAGTAGTATCGGGGCAGGGGGCAGGCAGCCCCAGCATTTT. Its protein product is CASSIGAGGRQPQHF.

This clone has only a few counts. The chain combines TRBV6-5 with TRBJ1-2; D is ambiguous. This CDR3 is built from 12 residues. V gave up 7 bases and J gave up 5 bases, with 11 bases separating them. Per germline, CDR1 MNHEY and CDR2 SVGAGI. CDR3 sequence reads: CASTLAGYGYTF. CDR3 coding DNA: TGTGCCAGCACCCTGGCGGGGTATGGCTACACCTTC.

In its sample, this clone was seen a few times. J is TRBJ2-3 and V is TRBV10-1; D remains unclear. Trimming shortened V by 4 bases and J by 2 bases, and 7 bases separated the two germline ends. Germline CDR1 and CDR2: WNHNN and SYGVQD (reference sequence). This CDR3 is 13 amino acids long. For the CDR3, the DNA is TGCGCCAGCAGTGTACACGCCACAGATACGCAGTATTTT. Translation: CASSVHATDTQYF.

This chain joins TRBV28 and TRBJ1-1; possibly TRBD1 for D (6 bases). The CDR3 is made up of 14 amino acids. V dropped 6 bases and J dropped 6 bases, with 17 bases sitting between them. Germline values: CDR1 MDHEN, CDR2 SYDVKM. CDR3: CASSRGRGSAEAFF. CDR3 DNA sequence: TGTGCCAGCAGCAGGGGTAGGGGGTCGGCTGAAGCTTTCTTT.

The chain combines TRBV11-2 with TRBJ2-2; 9 positions match TRBD2. With 5 bases clipped from V and 5 bases from J, the junction kept 6 bases outside the gene matches. CDR3 length equals 15 residues. Germline values: CDR1 SGHAT, CDR2 FQNNGV. The DNA for the CDR3 is TGTGCCAGCAGCACGGGACTAGCCTATACCGGGGAGCTGTTTTTT. The encoded protein is CASSTGLAYTGELFF.

The chain uses TRBV9 and TRBJ2-7; maybe TRBD1 (6 bases). The CDR3 covers 16 residues. CDR1 and CDR2 from the germline V gene are SGDLS and YYNGEE. V lost 3 bases and J lost 1, with 17 bases in between. The CDR3 DNA reads as TGTGCCAGCAGCGCTCAAACAGGGTTTGGGTCCTACGAGCAGTACGTC. The encoded protein is CASSAQTGFGSYEQYV.

This clone was recorded only once. This chain connects TRBV27 to TRBJ2-7, with TRBD1 matching 9 bases. With 4 bases clipped from V and 4 bases from J, the junction kept 2 bases outside the gene matches. The CDR3 covers 13 residues. Per germline, CDR1 MNHEY and CDR2 SMNVEV (reference sequence). This CDR3 is CASSSTGGYEQYF. CDR3 sequence (DNA): TGTGCCAGCAGTTCGACAGGGGGGTACGAGCAGTACTTC.

The V call is TRBV5-1, the J call TRBJ1-1; D not resolved. This CDR3 comprises 13 residues. V lost 4 bases, J lost 1 base, and 8 bases lay in between. Germline values: CDR1 SGHRS, CDR2 YFSETQ. The CDR3 loop reads CASSVTGNTEAFF. In DNA form, the CDR3 reads TGCGCCAGCAGCGTCACCGGGAACACTGAAGCTTTCTTT.

The chain links TRBV25-1 to TRBJ1-3, with D hard to call. V lost 3 bases, J lost 1 base, and 1 base lay in between. The germline CDR1 and CDR2 sequences are MGHDK and SYGVNS. This CDR3 is 12 amino acids long. This chain's CDR3 is CASSDSGNTIYF. The CDR3 bases are TGTGCCAGCAGTGATTCTGGAAACACCATATATTTT.

This clone was observed once. The rearrangement uses TRBV5-5 and TRBJ1-1; TRBD1 agrees at 7 bases. J gave up 4 bases and V 2 bases, and 2 bases lay outside the gene matches. This CDR3 region has 13 residues. Germline V CDR1 and CDR2: SGHKS, YYEKEE (reference sequence). CDR3 loop: CASSLTGATEAFF. The CDR3 DNA follows: TGTGCCAGCAGCTTAACAGGGGCCACTGAAGCTTTCTTT.

V is TRBV5-1 and J is TRBJ1-3; D is possibly TRBD1 (5 bases). The CDR3 totals 19 residues. With 3 bases removed from V and 0 bases from J, the gap between germline ends came to 22 bases. Germline CDR1 SGHRS, CDR2 YFSETQ. CDR3 amino acids: CASSSNSPSGFYSGNTIYF. The DNA for the CDR3 is TGCGCCAGCAGCTCCAATTCCCCTTCAGGGTTCTACTCTGGAAACACCATATATTTT.

This chain joins TRBV5-1 and TRBJ2-1; 7 nucleotides align to TRBD1. The CDR3 extends over 16 amino acids. After removal of 4 bases from V and 11 bases from J, the junction contained 18 bases not matched to a gene. Germline CDR1 SGHRS, CDR2 YFSETQ. The CDR3 loop reads CASSREPDRVGLQQFF. Written as DNA, the CDR3 is TGCGCCAGCAGCCGGGAACCCGACAGGGTAGGTTTGCAGCAGTTCTTC.

The V call is TRBV9, the J call TRBJ1-4; D ambiguous. V was clipped by 0 bases and J by 7 bases, with 16 bases between them. The CDR3 loop spans 16 amino acids. Per germline, CDR1 SGDLS and CDR2 YYNGEE. The CDR3 DNA follows: TGTGCCAGCAGCGTAGGGTCGGTGGGGATAGGTGAAAAACTGTTTTTT. Translated, it gives CASSVGSVGIGEKLFF. Drawing the rest from reference TRBV9 and TRBJ1-4, the complete variable domain is DSGVTQTPKHLITATGQRVTLRCSPRSGDLSVYWYQQSLDQGLQFLIQYYNGEERAKGNILERFSAQQFPDLHSELNLSSLELGDSALYFCASSVGSVGIGEKLFFGSGTQLSVL.

V gene TRBV5-4 combines with J gene TRBJ2-1; no clear D. This CDR3 has 14 amino acids. V was cut by 4 bases and J by 8 bases, with 16 bases left in between. The germline CDR1 and CDR2 sequences are SGHNT and YYREEE (reference sequence). The CDR3 spells CASSTDPNEYEQFF. The CDR3 DNA reads as TGTGCCAGCAGCACCGACCCTAACGAGTATGAGCAGTTCTTC.

This clone has only a few counts. The chain carries TRBV19 and TRBJ1-5, with TRBD1 matching 8 bases. Germline V CDR1 and CDR2: LNHDA, SQIVND (reference sequence). Unmatched junction bases numbered 6, after V lost 8 bases and J lost 3 bases. The CDR3 runs to 14 residues. CDR3 loop: CASSLRGPNQPQHF. CDR3 bases: TGTGCCAGTTCCCTCAGGGGGCCCAATCAGCCCCAGCATTTT. Full variable domain (outside the CDR3, taken from reference TRBV19 and TRBJ1-5): DGGITQSPKYLFRKEGQNVTLSCEQNLNHDAMYWYRQDPGQGLRLIYYSQIVNDFQKGDIAEGYSVSREKKESFPLTVTSAQKNPTAFYLCASSLRGPNQPQHFGDGTRLSIL.

The chain employs TRBV6-4 and TRBJ1-6; no reliable D call. V lost 2 bases and J 6 bases, leaving 11 bases between the germline ends. CDR1 and CDR2 (germline): MRHNA, SNTAGT. The CDR3 runs 15 residues. CDR3 nucleotide sequence: TGTGCCAGCAGTGACCTTGCGAACGGTAATTCACCCCTCCACTTT. Translating gives CASSDLANGNSPLHF.

With regard to this clone: The junction departs from the called germline gene at one end, perhaps through a read error. The chain employs TRBV19 and TRBJ2-2; no definite D call. The CDR3 has 14 amino acids. Germline V gene lookup returns CDR1 LNHDA and CDR2 SQIVND (reference sequence). The CDR3 nucleotides read TGTGCCAGTAGGATAGGATCAAACACCGGGGAGCTGTTTTTT. Protein product: CASRIGSNTGELFF. The full variable domain, rest sourced from reference TRBV19 and TRBJ2-2, is DGGITQSPKYLFRKEGQNVTLSCEQNLNHDAMYWYRQDPGQGLRLIYYSQIVNDFQKGDIAEGYSVSREKKESFPLTVTSAQKNPTAFYLCASRIGSNTGELFFGEGSRLTVL.

In DNA, the CDR3 is TGTGCCAGCTCACAGCCTAACACTGAAGCTTTCTTT. Translating it yields CASSQPNTEAFF. V and J are TRBV18 and TRBJ1-1; D is uncertain. Trimming stripped 4 bases from V and 2 bases from J, with 5 bases between. The germline gives CDR1 KGHSH, CDR2 LQKENI. The CDR3 is 12 amino acids.